What follows are 17 T cell receptor beta chains derived from one specimen sequenced in a study of ipilimumab plus nivolumab after autologous stem cell transplantation. Assay: immunoSEQ multiplex PCR; the TCRdb copy retains only in-frame clones and omits some. The sample contains about 43,000 clones, around nine tenths of which appear only once. The sample was PBMCs, taken in a trial of ipilimumab plus nivolumab as post-transplant consolidation. These receptors were taken from a male donor with multiple myeloma.

The chain links TRBV12-1 to TRBJ2-6. TRBV12-1 is a known pseudogene. This CDR3 spans 17 amino acids. The CDR3 is CASSFGPACSGANVLTF. CDR3 sequence (DNA): TGTGCCAGCAGCTTTGGTCCAGCCTGCTCTGGGGCCAACGTCCTGACTTTC.

The chain is built from TRBV7-8 and TRBJ1-1; D not resolved. Germline V gene data show CDR1 as SGHVS and CDR2 as FQNEAQ. With 1 base removed from V and 0 bases from J, the gap between germline ends came to 12 bases. The CDR3 runs 16 residues. CDR3 amino acids: CASSLELGRLNTEAFF. In nucleotides, the CDR3 is TGTGCCAGCAGCTTAGAATTAGGACGGTTGAACACTGAAGCTTTCTTT. Full variable domain (outside the CDR3, taken from reference TRBV7-8 and TRBJ1-1): GAGVSQSPRYKVAKRGQDVALRCDPISGHVSLFWYQQALGQGPEFLTYFQNEAQLDKSGLPSDRFFAERPEGSVSTLKIQRTQQEDSAVYLCASSLELGRLNTEAFFGQGTRLTVV.

The V and J genes are TRBV5-1 and TRBJ2-5; 7 nucleotides align to TRBD2. The DNA matches TRBJ2-7 better at its end, which makes the J call doubtful. CDR3 length: 13 amino acids. Germline loops: CDR1 SGHRS, CDR2 YFSETQ. DNA of the CDR3: TGCGCCAGCAGCTGGGGAGGGACCTACGAGCAGTACTTC. It yields the protein CASSWGGTYEQYF.

This chain links TRBV5-1 with TRBJ2-2; D remains ambiguous. This CDR3 region has 13 residues. Germline V gene data show CDR1 as SGHRS and CDR2 as YFSETQ. V lost 5 bases to trimming and J lost 1 base, with 6 bases between them. CDR3 loop: CASSMENTGELFF. The CDR3 DNA reads TGCGCCAGCAGTATGGAGAACACCGGGGAGCTGTTTTTT. The full variable domain, rest sourced from reference TRBV5-1 and TRBJ2-2, is KAGVTQTPRYLIKTRGQQVTLSCSPISGHRSVSWYQQTPGQGLQFLFEYFSETQRNKGNFPGRFSGRQFSNSRSEMNVSTLELGDSALYLCASSMENTGELFFGEGSRLTVL.

This clone occurred a few times. V and J are TRBV5-1 and TRBJ2-2; 10 bases match TRBD1. The trim removed 4 bases at V and 0 bases at J, leaving 15 bases unmatched. Germline V gives CDR1 SGHRS, CDR2 YFSETQ. The CDR3 spans 20 residues. CDR3 loop: CASSAGTGAWSHPNTGELFF. The DNA of the CDR3 is TGCGCCAGCAGCGCCGGGACAGGGGCCTGGTCCCACCCGAACACCGGGGAGCTGTTTTTT.

The chain is built from TRBV28 and TRBJ2-1, with TRBD1 as a possible D gene (6 bases). Germline CDR1 MDHEN, CDR2 SYDVKM. The CDR3 totals 13 residues. Trimming shortened V by 7 bases and J by 6 bases, and 13 bases separated the two germline ends. CDR3 protein: CASTLGQRNEQFF. CDR3 bases: TGTGCCAGCACCCTCGGACAGCGCAATGAGCAGTTCTTC.

This chain connects TRBV4-3 to TRBJ1-2; D gene unclear. Germline V gene data show CDR1 as LGHNA and CDR2 as YSLEER. This CDR3 contains 12 residues. Deletions cut 4 bases from V and 8 bases from J, with 11 bases between. CDR3 in DNA: TGCGCCAGCAGCCCGACCGCGGGAGGCTACACCTTC. Translated, it gives CASSPTAGGYTF.

This chain connects TRBV11-2 to TRBJ2-3; no clear D. This CDR3 is 17 amino acids long. Germline lookup yields CDR1 SGHAT and CDR2 FQNNGV. V lost 2 bases and J 2 bases, leaving 17 bases between the germline ends. The DNA of the CDR3 is TGTGCCAGCAGCTTAAGCGACACAAAATACAACACAGATACGCAGTATTTT. Its translation is CASSLSDTKYNTDTQYF.

The rearrangement links TRBV10-2 to TRBJ2-3; weak D call: TRBD2 (7 bases). Germline V gene sequence: CDR1 WSHSY, CDR2 SAAADI. This CDR3 has 13 residues. V lost 8 bases to trimming and J lost 6 bases, with 15 bases between them. CDR3 sequence reads: CASGPGGSDTQYF. CDR3 bases: TGCGCCAGCGGACCGGGGGGCTCGGATACGCAGTATTTT.

The chain employs TRBV6-6 and TRBJ1-6; 7 nucleotides line up with TRBD1. Germline V gene data show CDR1 as MNHNY and CDR2 as SVGAGI (reference sequence). V shed 6 bases and J 7 bases; nucleotides not matched to a gene: 6. The CDR3 contains 14 residues. The CDR3 reads CASRTGTENSPLHF. The CDR3 nucleotides read TGTGCCAGCAGAACCGGGACAGAGAATTCACCCCTCCACTTT.

The chain links TRBV2 to TRBJ1-2, with a weak D call TRBD1 (5 bases). CDR1 is SNHLY, CDR2 FYNNEI, per germline. V lost 4 bases to trimming and J lost 4 bases, with 7 bases between them. The CDR3 contains 12 residues. Written as DNA, the CDR3 is TGTGCCAGCAGTGGGGGCGGCTATGGCTACACCTTC. Translated: CASSGGGYGYTF.

This clone was counted between two and nine times. V is TRBV5-1 and J is TRBJ2-7, with TRBD2 as a possible D gene (5 bases). This CDR3 is built from 16 residues. In germline, CDR1 is SGHRS, CDR2 YFSETQ. With 4 bases removed from V and 0 bases from J, the gap between germline ends came to 17 bases. The CDR3 spells CASSGGWGYSSYEQYF. DNA of the CDR3: TGCGCCAGCAGCGGAGGATGGGGTTACAGCTCCTACGAGCAGTACTTC.

This clone was seen only a few times. CDR3 nucleotide sequence: TGTGCCAGCAGCTTAGAGGCAGGGGGAAATCAGCCCCAGCATTTT. It codes for CASSLEAGGNQPQHF. The chain links TRBV11-2 to TRBJ1-5; 7 bases are shared with TRBD1. Germline CDR1 SGHAT, CDR2 FQNNGV. The CDR3 runs 15 residues. The trim removed 0 bases at V and 4 bases at J, leaving 3 bases unmatched.

The rearrangement uses TRBV2 and TRBJ2-4, with a possible D match to TRBD1 (7 bases). V was shortened by 6 bases and J by 9 bases, with 18 bases between the two germline ends. Germline V gene data show CDR1 as SNHLY and CDR2 as FYNNEI. This CDR3 has 14 amino acids. CDR3 DNA: TGTGCCAGCAGGAGAGGAGGGGGCTACGCCATTCAGTACTTC. This translates into CASRRGGGYAIQYF. Together with reference TRBV2 and TRBJ2-4, the CDR3 gives the full variable domain: EPEVTQTPSHQVTQMGQEVILRCVPISNHLYFYWYRQILGQKVEFLVSFYNNEISEKSEIFDDQFSVERPDGSNFTLKIRSTKLEDSAMYFCASRRGGGYAIQYFGAGTRLSVL.

The gene calls are TRBV4-1 and TRBJ1-4; no clear D gene. The CDR3 length is 13 residues. V lost 7 bases and J 4 bases, leaving 10 bases between the germline ends. CDR1 and CDR2 from the germline V gene are MGHRA and YSYEKL. The CDR3 DNA follows: TGCGCCAGCACAAGGACGGGTAATGAAAAACTGTTTTTT. Protein: CASTRTGNEKLFF.

V is TRBV4-2 and J is TRBJ1-5; possible D gene TRBD1, 5 bases. CDR1 and CDR2 from the germline V gene are LGHNA and YNFKEQ. Trimming shortened V by 0 bases and J by 0 bases, and 15 bases separated the two germline ends. This CDR3 spans 18 amino acids. The CDR3 DNA reads TGTGCCAGCAGCCAAGATCGTGGGACGGATCATAGCAATCAGCCCCAGCATTTT. Its protein product is CASSQDRGTDHSNQPQHF.

The chain uses TRBV6-5 and TRBJ2-7; 7 positions agree with TRBD1. V was clipped by 5 bases and J by 0 bases; unmatched bases: 7. CDR1 and CDR2 (germline): MNHEY, SVGAGI. This CDR3 has 15 amino acids. The CDR3 protein is CASSPTGLNSYEQYF. The CDR3 nucleotides are TGTGCCAGCAGTCCGACAGGGTTAAACTCCTACGAGCAGTACTTC.